The sequence of this TCR beta chain was determined in a study of PD-L1 blockade in urothelial cancer. Overall study: Patients previously received 0 to 3 chemotherapy regimens. Blood was evaluated 3 weeks (second dose) and 6 weeks after therapy began.

Study-level findings and limits: Patients with durable benefit had greater blood expansion of tumor-associated TCR clones 3 weeks into treatment. Where pretreatment blood TCR clonality fell below the median, better survival was predicted.

Time point denoted: pretreatment peripheral blood. Per germline, CDR1 SGHTA and CDR2 FQGTGA. V lost 6 bases, J lost 1 base, and 9 bases lay in between. The CDR3 length is 14 residues. About this clone itself: Its specificity is unknown.

The table came from immunoSEQ multiplex PCR; TCRdb's copy has only in-frame clones and leaves some out. This sample has some 45,000 clones, with roughly 90% found just once. The TCR sequence derives from a donor over 35 with urothelial cancer. J is TRBJ2-2 and V is TRBV7-3; D perhaps matches TRBD1 (5 bases). Specimen: PBMCs, collected around atezolizumab (anti-PD-L1) treatment. The chain's CDR3 is CASRWQGNTGELFF. CDR3 in DNA: TGTGCCAGCAGGTGGCAGGGGAACACCGGGGAGCTGTTTTTT.